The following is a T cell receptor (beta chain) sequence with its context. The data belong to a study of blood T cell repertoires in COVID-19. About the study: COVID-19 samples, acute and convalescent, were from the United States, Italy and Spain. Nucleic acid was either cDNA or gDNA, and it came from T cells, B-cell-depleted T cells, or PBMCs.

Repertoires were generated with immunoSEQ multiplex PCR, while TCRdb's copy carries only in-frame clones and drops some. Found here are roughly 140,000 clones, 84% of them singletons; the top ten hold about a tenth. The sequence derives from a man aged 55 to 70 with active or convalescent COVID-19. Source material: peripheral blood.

The CDR3 DNA sequence: TGTGCCACCAGTGATAGGACAGAGCTGACTAGCTTCAATGAGCAGTTCTTC. Protein: CATSDRTELTSFNEQFF. The chain is built from TRBV24-1 and TRBJ2-1, with a possible D match to TRBD2 (7 bases). CDR1 and CDR2 (germline): KGHDR, SFDVKD. The CDR3 contains 17 residues. V lost 3 bases and J 6 bases, leaving 20 bases between the germline ends.